A single sample gave rise to the 3 T cell receptor beta chains below, sequenced in a study of multiple sclerosis patients with progressive multifocal leukoencephalopathy. Produced via immunoSEQ multiplex PCR; TCRdb's table is partial and in-frame only. The profile shows more than 30,000 clones, approximately 86% of them singletons. Time point denoted: time of PML onset. Sample: PBMCs, taken from a patient treated with natalizumab. Receptors were obtained from a woman between 35 and 50 years old with progressive multifocal leukoencephalopathy.

The J gene is TRBJ2-5, the V gene TRBV5-1, with 8 bases aligning to TRBD1. The CDR3 consists of 15 residues. V lost 4 bases to trimming and J lost 5 bases; unmatched junction nucleotides: 10. Germline lookup yields CDR1 SGHRS and CDR2 YFSETQ. The CDR3 here is CASSLSGGARETQYF. Written as DNA, the CDR3 is TGCGCCAGCAGCCTATCAGGGGGCGCGAGGGAGACCCAGTACTTC.

This chain connects TRBV15 to TRBJ1-4; TRBD1 is a possible D gene (6 bases). Germline values: CDR1 LNHNV, CDR2 YYDKDF (reference sequence). The CDR3 consists of 15 residues. The ends were cut back, 1 base at V and 5 bases at J, with 11 bases in the middle. The CDR3 region is CATSRVGTRNEKLFF. In DNA, the CDR3 is TGTGCCACCAGCAGAGTAGGGACAAGAAATGAAAAACTGTTTTTT.

The chain joins TRBV6-5 to TRBJ1-5, with 9 bases lining up with TRBD1. From germline, CDR1 is MNHEY and CDR2 SVGAGI. This CDR3 has 14 residues. Trimming removed 6 bases from V and 4 bases from J; junction bases left unmatched: 4. CDR3 nucleotide sequence: TGTGCCAGCAGACCGGACAGGGGAAATCAGCCCCAGCATTTT. Amino acids: CASRPDRGNQPQHF.